This T cell receptor beta chain was captured in a study of blood T cell repertoires in COVID-19 (TCRdb year 2020). For the wider study: Collaborator samples came from the United States, Italy and Spain and covered acute and convalescent phases of COVID-19. Samples were obtained from the ongoing ImmuneRACE study (first 160 participants) and from 1,254 subjects provided by 6 global collaborators. Deeply sampled blood TCRbeta repertoires from subjects exposed to, actively infected with, or recovered from COVID-19 were included in the dataset. The repertoires were released in a freely available public database meant as a resource for research on the immune response to SARS-CoV-2. Where HLA class I and class II types were available, the types were taken from metadata supplied by the sample provider, not from assay-based typing. The material from the prospective study consisted of cDNA or gDNA derived from T cells, B-cell-depleted T cells, or PBMCs. Sample metadata almost always included a de-identified subject ID, COVID-19 status, age in years and sex.

Reading the germline V gene gives CDR1 SGHTA and CDR2 FQGNSA. Its CDR3 holds 15 amino acids, cysteine through phenylalanine. The DNA shown is the 45-base CDR3, in frame from base 1. The germline ends are 5 bases apart after V is trimmed by 0 bases and J by 0 bases. Study-level results and caveats: Clinical and demographic metadata were provided uncurated, with the amount varying by source and participant.

TCRbeta CDR3 regions were amplified from genomic DNA by means of the immunoSEQ Assay, a bias-controlled multiplex PCR. For the original study's pipeline: The number of nucleated cells in each sample was estimated by amplification of reference gene primers within the assay. To quantify the absolute abundance of each unique TCRbeta CDR3 rearrangement, sequence reads were collapsed and filtered. For each sample, productive Simpson clonality was calculated by taking the square root of Simpson's diversity index across productive rearrangements. As stored in TCRdb, this immuneACCESS dataset retains in-frame rearrangements with V and J assigned. A fraction of the clones does not appear; measured against another copy, unresolved V genes explain less than half of the discrepancy, and the remainder lacks a known reason. Clonal size and the V and J genes are those of that table, whereas D and trimming came from the DNA. The sample table shows 6,000 or so clones, and 88% are seen once. Approximately 7% of the sample rests with the top ten.

The sample holds a few counts of this clone. The antigen it binds to is not known. Base qualities are not recorded, but no much larger clone differs from it by a single base. Collaborating institutions collected whole blood in K2EDTA tubes following their own protocols. For TCRbeta analysis, collaborators shipped samples as frozen whole blood, isolated PBMCs, or DNA extracted from either of those sample types. The sample comprised peripheral blood. The clonotype originates from a human donor in a cohort sampled during active COVID-19. The sequence is built from TRBV7-2 and TRBJ2-2; a confident D gene designation cannot be given. This receptor has the CDR3 CASSLAPANTGELFF. Read as DNA, the sequence is TGTGCCAGCAGCTTAGCGCCAGCGAACACCGGGGAGCTGTTTTTT.